Below are 2 T cell receptor beta chains sequenced from a single sample in a study of T cell changes during pregnancy in multiple sclerosis (dated by TCRdb to the late 2010s). The library was generated by the immunoSEQ multiplex PCR assay. Held by TCRdb, this immuneACCESS table contains in-frame sequences only and omits some clones. Under half of the omission traces to an unresolved V gene where checked; the cause of the rest is unknown. For this sample the table gives tens of thousands of clones, of which about 93% were detected only once. 0.35% to 0.45% of the sample is held by the ten biggest clonotypes. The specimen comprised CD4+ T cells from peripheral blood mononuclear cells, sampled after pregnancy. The receptors come from a female donor in good health, enrolled as a control in a pregnancy study.

The chain has TRBV27 and TRBJ2-1; D possibly corresponds to TRBD2 (5 bases). CDR3 length: 14 amino acids. The V gene lost 6 bases and the J gene lost 8 bases, with 17 bases spanning the gap. Germline values: CDR1 MNHEY, CDR2 SMNVEV (reference sequence). The CDR3 is CASRSGYLFDEQFF. In DNA, the CDR3 is TGTGCCAGCAGATCGGGATATTTGTTCGATGAGCAGTTCTTC.

This chain uses TRBV6-5 with TRBJ2-1; perhaps TRBD2 as D (5 bases). This CDR3 has 13 residues. V dropped 5 bases and J dropped 10 bases, with 15 bases sitting between them. Germline V CDR1 and CDR2: MNHEY, SVGAGI. The CDR3 bases are TGTGCCAGCAGTCGACATCTGGGCGGGGAGCAGTTCTTC. Protein product: CASSRHLGGEQFF.